This TCR beta chain was sequenced during a study of blood T cell repertoires in COVID-19. Original data processing: Nucleated cell counts were estimated from reference gene primer amplification. The assay was immunoSEQ multiplex PCR, and TCRdb's table has in-frame clones only and misses some. The DNA gave D and trimming, while V, J and clone size come from that table. The sample includes about 120,000 clones, 71% seen only once; the top ten take 0.86%. Input material: peripheral blood. This clonotype was obtained from a human donor with acute or convalescent COVID-19. The donor label of this sample is uncertain.

The CDR3 DNA follows: TGTGCCAGCTCACCAACCACAGGGGGATCCTACGAGCAGTACTTC. Residues: CASSPTTGGSYEQYF. This chain uses TRBV18 with TRBJ2-7; 8 bases map to TRBD1. J gave up 1 base and V 2 bases, and 4 bases lay outside the gene matches. The CDR3 has 15 residues. Germline V CDR1 and CDR2: KGHSH, LQKENI.